These 2 T cell receptor beta chains came from one sample sequenced in a study of T cell repertoires and HLA-DP antigens (dated by TCRdb to the late 2010s). Library creation used the immunoSEQ multiplex PCR assay. Imported from immuneACCESS, the table was reduced by TCRdb to in-frame sequences with V and J called. These copies leave out some clones; in studies compared against another copy, an unresolved V gene accounts for under half, and the cause of the remainder is not known. The sample profile shows 90,000 to 130,000 clones; around 93% of them were found once. The ten most abundant clones make up 0.25% to 0.3% of the sample. For these TCRs, the target antigens are not known. The material sequenced was CD4+ T cells from PBMCs. The receptors derive from a woman aged 18-29 years in good health and CMV-seronegative.

The V and J genes are TRBV28 and TRBJ2-6; maybe TRBD2 (7 bases). Trimming cost V 2 bases and J 2 bases, with 19 bases left between them. Germline loops: CDR1 MDHEN, CDR2 SYDVKM. The CDR3 sequence is 19 residues long. This chain's CDR3 is CASSLRGGATKAGANVLTF. The CDR3 region has the DNA TGTGCCAGCAGTTTAAGGGGGGGAGCGACTAAAGCTGGGGCCAACGTCCTGACTTTC.

V usage is TRBV19 and J usage is TRBJ1-5, with a weak D call TRBD1 (6 bases). The CDR3 covers 17 residues. The germline V and J ends were trimmed by 5 bases and 0 bases, with 17 bases remaining between them. Germline V gene data show CDR1 as LNHDA and CDR2 as SQIVND (reference sequence). CDR3 residues: CASSRGLAQGSNQPQHF. CDR3 DNA sequence: TGTGCCAGTAGTCGGGGCTTAGCACAGGGTAGCAATCAGCCCCAGCATTTT.